Below, one TCR beta chain is given with its context. Germline CDR1 and CDR2: LNHNV and YYDKDF (reference sequence). Trimming cost V 5 bases and J 3 bases; bases outside gene matches: 12. The CDR3 spans 17 residues. As handled by the study authors: Reference gene primers were amplified, and this amplification served to estimate nucleated cell counts. Only in-frame clones appear in the TCRdb table, and some are missing; sequencing was by immunoSEQ multiplex PCR. The V and J calls and clone size come from that table; D and trimming were worked out from the DNA. The sample comprises approximately 94,000 clones, over 80% of which are singletons, and about 3.9% rests with the top ten. This sample stems from a study of blood T cell repertoires in COVID-19. Study details: Researchers got acute and convalescent COVID-19 samples from the United States, Italy and Spain. The cDNA or gDNA used as material had been derived from T cells, B-cell-depleted T cells, or PBMCs.

The receptor was isolated from a woman between 45 and 65 years old in a cohort sampled during active COVID-19. This chain uses TRBV15 with TRBJ2-1; 8 bases line up with TRBD2. Sequenced sample: peripheral blood. DNA of the CDR3: TGTGCCACCAGCGCTTCTATAGCGGCGGGAGGCTACAATGAGCAGTTCTTC. As protein: CATSASIAAGGYNEQFF.